Listed below are T cell receptor beta chains from one sample, sequenced in a study of a mutant IDH1 vaccine in newly diagnosed glioma. These receptors' antigens are unknown. Generated by immunoSEQ multiplex PCR, the TCRdb table keeps only in-frame clones and is missing some. The sample includes about 74,000 clones, around nine tenths seen only once; the top ten take 1.5% to 2.5%. The material was PBMCs, obtained from a glioma patient whose treatment included an IDH1 peptide vaccine. These TCRs come from a man aged 25-45 years with glioma. The CDR3 runs from the conserved cysteine through the conserved F or W. D genes are given only for firm matches. Some rows mark clone size as missing; the rest say once, few, many or name a class of expanded clone.

.	15	TRBJ2-2	TRBV25-1	.	CASSVLLGATGELFF	TGTGCCAGCAGCGTCCTTTTGGGGGCGACCGGGGAGCTGTTTTTT
.	15	TRBJ2-2	TRBV7-8	TRBD1	CASSSRTGWGGELFF	TGTGCCAGCAGCTCCCGGACAGGGTGGGGTGGGGAGCTGTTTTTT
.	15	TRBJ1-5	TRBV12-2	.	CASRGDREGNQPQHF	TGTGCAAGTCGCGGTGACAGGGAGGGGAATCAGCCCCAGCATTTT
.	11	TRBJ1-1	TRBV20-1	.	CSARDWTEGFF	TGCAGTGCTAGAGATTGGACCGAGGGTTTCTTT
.	16	TRBJ1-6	TRBV7-3	.	CASSLEGGGTNSPLHF	TGTGCCAGCAGCTTGGAGGGGGGAGGAACGAATTCACCCCTCCACTTT
.	16	TRBJ1-4	TRBV19	TRBD1	CASSMSPGTVNEKLFF	TGTGCCAGTAGTATGTCCCCCGGGACAGTTAATGAAAAACTGTTTTTT
.	17	TRBJ1-4	TRBV2	TRBD1	CASSQTGLFATNEKLFF	TGTGCCAGCTCACAGACAGGGCTTTTTGCAACTAATGAAAAACTGTTTTTT
.	13	TRBJ1-6	TRBV28	TRBD1	CASHTGGASPLHF	TGTGCCAGCCACACAGGGGGCGCGTCACCCCTCCACTTT
once	13	TRBJ2-1	TRBV7-9	.	CASSLDKSTQQFF	TGTGCCAGCAGCTTAGATAAGAGTACTCAGCAGTTCTTC
.	15	TRBJ2-3	TRBV28	.	CASSPLKRGTDTQYF	TGTGCCAGCAGTCCCCTAAAGCGGGGCACAGATACGCAGTATTTT
.	14	TRBJ1-5	TRBV2	TRBD1	CASSDTGGVQPQHF	TGTGCCAGCAGTGATACAGGGGGCGTTCAGCCCCAGCATTTT
.	14	TRBJ1-1	TRBV5-5	.	CASSTRTGETEAFF	TGTGCCAGCAGCACCCGGACGGGCGAAACTGAAGCTTTCTTT
.	14	TRBJ2-2	TRBV27	.	CASSLLAAGGELFF	TGTGCCAGCAGTTTATTAGCTGCTGGCGGGGAGCTGTTTTTT
.	14	TRBJ1-1	TRBV2	TRBD1	CASSVGSRGGWAFF	TGTGCCAGCAGTGTAGGTAGCCGAGGGGGCTGGGCTTTCTTT
.	15	TRBJ2-7	TRBV15	.	CATSSQQGRVYEQYF	TGTGCCACCAGCAGCCAACAGGGTCGGGTCTACGAGCAGTACTTC
few	11	TRBJ1-1	TRBV2	.	CASNEGTEAFF	TGTGCCAGCAATGAGGGTACTGAAGCTTTCTTT
few	14	TRBJ1-1	TRBV29-1	.	CSVDSGKGWTEAFF	TGCAGCGTTGATTCGGGGAAGGGTTGGACTGAAGCTTTCTTT